A selection of T cell receptor beta chains follows, all from one sample in a study of T-cell memory formation after mild COVID-19. MiXCR was run by TCRdb on the 5' RACE reads, yielding one entry per CDR3 protein. The table shows 70,000 to 100,000 distinct CDR3 sequences, with more than 13% occurring only once. Material for sequencing was PBMCs or a T cell subset sorted from them (not recorded which). All receptors derive from a man between 18 and 35 years old who had mild COVID-19 (a few samples of this study predate the infection). Cell type and time point are not known. The CDR3 runs from the conserved cysteine through the conserved F or W. The D gene is left open where the match is weak. The size field is filled for only some rows; it gives once, few, many or a size class.

CDR3 | DNA | D | J | size | V
CASSRIGGSNEQFF | TGTGCCAGCAGCCGGATAGGGGGAAGCAATGAGCAGTTCTTC | . | TRBJ2-1 | few | TRBV25-1
CASSGGVTEAFF | TGTGCCAGCAGTGGGGGTGTAACTGAAGCTTTCTTT | . | TRBJ1-1 | few | TRBV27
CATSRGATPSHEQYF | TGTGCCACCAGCAGAGGAGCGACGCCATCTCACGAGCAGTACTTC | . | TRBJ2-7 | few | TRBV15
CASSIAGTRSSYNEQFF | TGTGCCAGCAGCATAGCTGGGACACGGAGCTCCTACAATGAGCAGTTCTTC | . | TRBJ2-1 | . | TRBV7-9
CSARDRTYEQYF | TGCAGTGCTAGGGACAGAACCTACGAGCAGTACTTC | . | TRBJ2-7 | . | TRBV20-1
CASSSPRGGGETYNEQFF | TGTGCCAGCAGTTCCCCTCGCGGTGGGGGGGAAACCTACAATGAGCAGTTCTTC | TRBD2 | TRBJ2-1 | . | TRBV28
CATSDTGQGTGYTF | TGTGCCACCAGTGATACGGGACAGGGGACTGGCTACACCTTC | TRBD1 | TRBJ1-2 | few | TRBV24-1
CASSLGPTNYGYTF | TGTGCCAGCAGTTTAGGGCCGACTAACTATGGCTACACCTTC | . | TRBJ1-2 | few | TRBV27
CASSLVGTDNEQYF | TGTGCCAGCAGCTTAGTCGGGACGGATAACGAGCAGTACTTC | . | TRBJ2-7 | few | TRBV7-9
CAISEMEQQALNTEAFF | TGTGCCATCAGTGAAATGGAGCAACAAGCTTTGAACACTGAAGCTTTCTTT | . | TRBJ1-1 | . | TRBV10-3
CATVGWDTEAFF | TGTGCCACCGTAGGGTGGGACACTGAAGCTTTCTTT | . | TRBJ1-1 | few | TRBV6-6
CAWSLTGAIQETQYF | TGTGCCTGGAGTTTGACAGGGGCCATACAAGAGACCCAGTACTTC | TRBD1 | TRBJ2-5 | . | TRBV30
CASSLMGGEAFF | TGCGCCAGCAGCTTGATGGGGGGAGAAGCTTTCTTT | . | TRBJ1-1 | . | TRBV5-1
CASSRSPARSEGTGELFF | TGCGCCAGCAGCCGTTCACCGGCCAGGAGCGAAGGCACCGGGGAGCTGTTTTTT | . | TRBJ2-2 | . | TRBV4-1
CASSQGRGKGYGYTF | TGCGCCAGCAGCCAAGGTCGGGGAAAAGGCTATGGCTACACCTTC | . | TRBJ1-2 | few | TRBV4-3